The 8 T cell receptor beta chains given below trace back to one sample, sequenced in a study of T cell responses to AZD1222 COVID-19 vaccine. Some clones are missing from TCRdb's copy, which holds only in-frame ones; the method was immunoSEQ multiplex PCR. The sample lists 150,000 or so clones, 85% to 90% occurring once. The sequences come from peripheral blood, collected on day 0 of MenACWY control vaccination. These receptors were taken from an adult in good health.

The chain uses TRBV23-1 and TRBJ2-7; 9 nucleotides align to TRBD1. TRBV23-1 is reported as an ORF; its role is uncertain. V shed 6 bases, J shed 2 bases, and the junction held 11 bases outside the gene matches. CDR3 length equals 16 residues. This CDR3 reads CASSPDRGGIPYEQYV. The DNA for the CDR3 is TGCGCCAGCAGCCCGGACAGGGGCGGTATCCCCTACGAGCAGTACGTC.

The V gene is TRBV2, the J gene TRBJ2-5; D remains unclear. There are 14 residues in the CDR3. V was shortened by 0 bases and J by 3 bases, with 8 bases between the two germline ends. Germline V gene sequence: CDR1 SNHLY, CDR2 FYNNEI. CDR3 sequence (DNA): TGTGCCAGCAGTGAAGCCCAGGTGGAAGAGACCCAGTACTTC. It translates to CASSEAQVEETQYF.

The chain uses TRBV5-1 and TRBJ2-1; D possibly matches TRBD1 or TRBD2 (6 bases each). The CDR3 is 16 residues long. Trimming pared 4 bases from V and 4 bases from J, leaving 18 bases between. Germline V gene data show CDR1 as SGHRS and CDR2 as YFSETQ. The CDR3 reads CASSPSGASEYNEQFF. DNA of the CDR3: TGCGCCAGCAGCCCCTCGGGGGCTAGCGAATACAATGAGCAGTTCTTC.

V usage is TRBV9 and J usage is TRBJ1-2; 12 bases align to TRBD1. CDR1 and CDR2 (germline): SGDLS, YYNGEE. This CDR3 contains 17 residues. V gave up 4 bases and J gave up 8 bases; unmatched junction bases: 15. The DNA of the CDR3 is TGTGCCAGCAGCTCCCCGGGGGGGACAGGGGGCCTAGGCGGCTACACCTTC. As protein: CASSSPGGTGGLGGYTF.

V is TRBV18 and J is TRBJ2-3, with TRBD2 as a possible D gene (5 bases). Trimming pared 3 bases from V and 0 bases from J, leaving 7 bases between. Per germline, CDR1 KGHSH and CDR2 LQKENI. This CDR3 region has 14 residues. The CDR3 spells CASSPDWSTDTQYF. Written as DNA, the CDR3 is TGTGCCAGCTCACCGGACTGGAGCACAGATACGCAGTATTTT.

The CDR3 DNA is TGTGCCAGCAGCGACCGGGGCCCTAGCGGCTACACCTTC. The encoded protein is CASSDRGPSGYTF. The V and J genes are TRBV5-4 and TRBJ1-2, with a tentative D call TRBD1 (5 bases). Per germline, CDR1 SGHNT and CDR2 YYREEE (reference sequence). The germline V and J ends were trimmed by 4 bases and 8 bases, with 15 bases remaining between them. CDR3 length: 13 amino acids.

This chain connects TRBV28 to TRBJ2-5; TRBD1 matches 7 bases. This CDR3 comprises 15 residues. Trimming took 5 bases from V and 5 from J; bases not matched to a gene: 11. The germline gives CDR1 MDHEN, CDR2 SYDVKM. In DNA, the CDR3 is TGTGCCAGCAGTCCCCAATTCACAGGGGCCGAGACCCAGTACTTC. Translation: CASSPQFTGAETQYF.

The gene calls are TRBV7-8 and TRBJ2-5, with 7 bases identical to TRBD2. The V gene's germline CDR1 is SGHVS and CDR2 FQNEAQ. The CDR3 extends over 13 amino acids. With V trimmed by 4 bases and J by 6 bases, 5 bases remained unmatched. CDR3 coding DNA: TGTGCCAGCAGCTCGGGACTACTGAAGACCCAGTACTTC. It encodes CASSSGLLKTQYF.